The rows below give T cell receptor beta chains drawn from one sample of a study of T cells in Graves' hyperthyroidism and ophthalmopathy. TCRdb itself ran the multiplex PCR reads through MiXCR, one entry per CDR3 protein. The data hold about 560,000 distinct CDR3 sequences, with less than 15% observed a single time. The sample comprised blood. The receptors were gathered from a woman aged 40 to 49 with Graves' hyperthyroidism. The CDR3 runs from the conserved cysteine through the conserved F or W.

CDR3 length,J gene,V gene,CDR3 protein
17,TRBJ2-2,TRBV9,CASSRVKGDTITGELFF
15,TRBJ2-7,TRBV4-2,CASKGGSGGPYEQYF
14,TRBJ2-2,TRBV12-3/TRBV12-4,CASSLKRAAGELFF
16,TRBJ2-3,TRBV2,CASSAPQRGGGDTQYF
16,TRBJ2-3,TRBV5-4,CASSSRSSPGTDTQYF
17,TRBJ2-6,TRBV27,CASSSTKSGAGANVLTF
14,TRBJ1-3,TRBV28,CASSGQFSGNTIYF
12,TRBJ2-1,TRBV7-3,CASSEGGNEQFF
15,TRBJ2-3,TRBV5-5,CASSQTGWEADTQYF
14,TRBJ1-2,TRBV28,CASSSTPQGYGYTF
14,TRBJ2-7,TRBV3-1,CASSSRDYDYEQYF
17,TRBJ1-1,TRBV7-9,CASSSPGTGSMDTEAFF
14,TRBJ2-7,TRBV24-1,CATSGAGEFDEQYF
13,TRBJ1-2,TRBV28,CVSSLTENYGYTF
14,TRBJ2-5,TRBV6-6,CASSYVGSQETQYF
13,TRBJ1-1,TRBV30,CAYGTGGPSRAFF
14,TRBJ1-5,TRBV10-3,CAISANKFNQPQHF
13,TRBJ2-5,TRBV6-2/TRBV6-3,CANSPGPWKTQYF
11,TRBJ1-1,TRBV18,CASSPGGSAFF
15,TRBJ2-3,TRBV19,CASSATSVRTDTQYF
14,TRBJ2-7,TRBV5-1,CASSPGTEDYEQYF
15,TRBJ1-6,TRBV20-1,CSAREGGEYNSPLHF
15,TRBJ2-5,TRBV9,CASSVTGGIQETQYF
17,TRBJ1-1,TRBV6-1,CASSYLGGLAVNTEAFF
16,TRBJ2-2,TRBV18,CASSPLQVANTGELFF
15,TRBJ2-5,TRBV5-1,CASSPSGGRDETQYF
16,TRBJ2-1,TRBV15,CATSRVPSGGYNEQFF
13,TRBJ1-1,TRBV7-9,CASSLGREPEAFF
15,TRBJ1-4,TRBV28,CASSSLGEGGEKLFF
10,TRBJ1-2,TRBV28,CASKEDGYTF
15,TRBJ1-5,TRBV5-1,CASSLGGYSNQPQHF
16,TRBJ1-1,TRBV11-2,CASNHRQGNSGTEAFF
16,TRBJ2-7,TRBV25-1,CASSEYSGTSVGEQYF
14,TRBJ1-5,TRBV5-5,CASRYGTDSQPQHF
14,TRBJ2-4,TRBV19,CATSTGMTKNIQYF
15,TRBJ1-5,TRBV19,CASRGGTGRNQPQHF
17,TRBJ2-3,TRBV29-1,CSVEGRTSGSLPDTQYF
13,TRBJ2-7,TRBV20-1,CSVVRTASYEQYF
13,TRBJ1-4,TRBV15,CAIKDREGEKLFF
17,TRBJ2-1,TRBV6-1,CASSELGETSGPREQFF
19,TRBJ2-6,TRBV6-2/TRBV6-3,CASSYGAHRPPEGANVLTF
16,TRBJ2-1,TRBV7-9,CASSLADVSRHPEQFF
14,TRBJ2-3,TRBV6-5,CASSYPSRTDTQYF
14,TRBJ1-5,TRBV5-1,CASSPDRENQPQHF
12,TRBJ2-7,TRBV6-1,CASDGGDYEQYF
13,TRBJ1-5,TRBV29-1,CSAGPLGGQPQHF
14,TRBJ2-7,TRBV25-1,CASSASTGFYEQYF
16,TRBJ2-3,TRBV6-2/TRBV6-3,CASSYSTGAATDTQYF
15,TRBJ2-1,TRBV6-2/TRBV6-3,CASSLAGGPGREQFF
16,TRBJ2-3,TRBV6-4,CASSASLTGCTDTQYF
16,TRBJ2-5,TRBV20-1,CSARYTRTRGAETQYF
16,TRBJ2-1,TRBV18,CASSPGTSSSYNEQFF
15,TRBJ1-4,TRBV3-1,CASKGPGQLNEKLFF